The following is a T cell receptor beta chain sequence with its context. Germline V gives CDR1 SNHLY, CDR2 FYNNEI. The CDR3 extends over 13 amino acids. Trimming removed 8 bases from V and 7 bases from J; junction bases left unmatched: 8. This sample was taken from a study of blood T cells in healthy people across ages. The use of a sample-barcoded 5' primer and a J-beta primer mix characterized a second PCR of roughly 6 to 11 cycles. TCRdb re-derived calls from the 5' RACE reads in MiXCR, one entry per CDR3 protein. The sample has 1.8 million or so distinct CDR3 sequences, around 40% seen once. Sequenced input: blood. The chain couples TRBV2 to TRBJ2-1, with TRBD2 identical over 7 bases. The sequence was obtained from a human donor in good health. CDR3 bases: TGTGCCAGCGAAACCGGGACTAAGAATGAGCAGTTCTTC. It translates to CASETGTKNEQFF. Looking up the rest from reference TRBV2 and TRBJ2-1 gives the full variable domain: EPEVTQTPSHQVTQMGQEVILRCVPISNHLYFYWYRQILGQKVEFLVSFYNNEISEKSEIFDDQFSVERPDGSNFTLKIRSTKLEDSAMYFCASETGTKNEQFFGPGTRLTVL.